This is a list of T cell receptor beta chains from one sample in a study of T cell repertoires in cytomegalovirus infection. One entry per CDR3 protein results from TCRdb running MiXCR on the reads. The sample holds 90,000 to 130,000 distinct CDR3 sequences, over 9.5% seen once. Their antigens are not known. The sample comprised PBMCs, sequenced either directly or after in vitro stimulation (not recorded which). Every receptor here comes from a human donor in good health (CMV status not recorded). Some clones in this sample may be carry-over from other donors' samples. The CDR3 runs from the conserved cysteine through the conserved F or W. The D gene is left open where the match is weak. Not every row has a clone size; where given, it reads once, few, many or a size class.

V gene	D gene	clone size	CDR3 length	J gene	CDR3 DNA	CDR3 protein
TRBV6-2/TRBV6-3	-	-	13	TRBJ1-2	TGTGCCAGCAGTTACTCGGAGAACTATGGCTACACCTTC	CASSYSENYGYTF
TRBV5-4	-	-	17	TRBJ1-4	TGTGCCAGCAGCCCAGGAGGACACTTTGCAACTAATGAAAAACTGTTTTTT	CASSPGGHFATNEKLFF
TRBV5-4	TRBD1	-	14	TRBJ1-2	TGTGCCAGCAGCGCAGCGACAGGGACCTATGGCTACACCTTC	CASSAATGTYGYTF
TRBV7-2	-	many	12	TRBJ2-7	TGTGCCAGCAGCTACTCGGACTACGAGCAGTACTTC	CASSYSDYEQYF
TRBV11-3	TRBD1	many	16	TRBJ2-2	TGTGCCAGCAGCGAATGGGACAGGGGAGGGACCGGGGAGCTGTTTTTT	CASSEWDRGGTGELFF
TRBV7-2	-	many	17	TRBJ2-5	TGTGCCAGCAGCTTAGTCAGTGGCGGGGGTCACAGGGGGACCCAGTACTTC	CASSLVSGGGHRGTQYF
TRBV28	-	-	13	TRBJ2-3	TGTGCCAGCAGAGGCGCGGCTATTAATACGCAGTATTTT	CASRGAAINTQYF
TRBV5-1	-	many	15	TRBJ2-3	TGCGCCAGCAGCTTGGGTGGCGGAAGCACAGATACGCAGTATTTT	CASSLGGGSTDTQYF
TRBV7-2	TRBD2	many	18	TRBJ2-5	TGTGCCAGCAGCTTCCCAACTGGACTAGCGGGAGTTACAGAGACCCAGTACTTC	CASSFPTGLAGVTETQYF
TRBV7-2	-	-	14	TRBJ2-7	TGTGCCAGCAGCTTAGACGGAATCTCCTACGAGCAGTACTTC	CASSLDGISYEQYF
TRBV7-2	-	-	16	TRBJ2-6	TGTGCCAGCAGCCTCCGTGGAGCTTCTGGGGCCAACGTCCTGACTTTC	CASSLRGASGANVLTF
TRBV5-1	-	once	13	TRBJ1-1	TGCGCCAGCAGACCCGCGGGGGGCACTGAAGCTTTCTTT	CASRPAGGTEAFF
TRBV12-3/TRBV12-4	-	many	14	TRBJ1-3	TGTGCCAGCAGCCTCTCCCGCTCTGGAAACACCATATATTTT	CASSLSRSGNTIYF
TRBV12-3/TRBV12-4	TRBD1	many	14	TRBJ2-2	TGTGCCAGCAGCCCCCAGACAGGGGCCGGGGAGCTGTTTTTT	CASSPQTGAGELFF
TRBV7-2	-	many	13	TRBJ1-2	TGTGCCAGCAGCTTAGTTACTATGGGAGGCTACACCTTC	CASSLVTMGGYTF
TRBV7-6	TRBD1	few	14	TRBJ2-1	TGTGCCAGCAGCCGACAGGGGGCTAACAATGAGCAGTTCTTC	CASSRQGANNEQFF
TRBV4-3	-	many	17	TRBJ2-2	TGCGCCAGCAGCCAAGAACCAGCGGGTCCGAACACCGGGGAGCTGTTTTTT	CASSQEPAGPNTGELFF
TRBV25-1	TRBD1	-	15	TRBJ2-5	TGTGCCAGCAGTCCCATCGACAGGGAGCAAGAGACCCAGTACTTC	CASSPIDREQETQYF
TRBV4-3	-	many	16	TRBJ1-4	TGCGCCAGCAGCCAAGATCTGGGGCGGGGTGAGGAAAAACTGTTTTTT	CASSQDLGRGEEKLFF
TRBV19	TRBD2	many	15	TRBJ2-1	TGTGCCAGTAGGTTGACTAGCGGTTCCTACAATGAGCAGTTCTTC	CASRLTSGSYNEQFF
TRBV5-6	TRBD2	-	17	TRBJ2-3	TGTGCCAGCAGCTTGCGTCTCGCGGGAGTCGTTGGAGATACGCAGTATTTT	CASSLRLAGVVGDTQYF
TRBV5-5	-	many	15	TRBJ1-1	TGTGCCAGCAGCTTGGTAGGCCCCCAGAACACTGAAGCTTTCTTT	CASSLVGPQNTEAFF
TRBV10-3	TRBD2	-	13	TRBJ2-1	TGTGCCATCAGACTGACACCGACTAGCGAGCAGTTCTTC	CAIRLTPTSEQFF
TRBV12-3/TRBV12-4	TRBD1	-	16	TRBJ2-7	TGTGCCAGCAGCCGGACAGGGGGCCTCTTATCCTACGAGCAGTACTTC	CASSRTGGLLSYEQYF
TRBV7-2	-	-	17	TRBJ1-6	TGTGCCAGCAGCTCCGGCGGGGGGCCCTGGGTAGGGTCACCCCTCCACTTT	CASSSGGGPWVGSPLHF
TRBV12-3/TRBV12-4	-	many	15	TRBJ1-1	TGTGCCAGCAGTTTTCCTGTGAGACAACCTCGTGAAGCTTTCTTT	CASSFPVRQPREAFF
TRBV28	-	few	14	TRBJ1-3	TGTGCCAGCAGTCCCCAGACTCCTGGAAACACCATATATTTT	CASSPQTPGNTIYF
TRBV28	TRBD2	many	22	TRBJ2-7	TGTGCCAGCAGTTTTGTTCAGGGAATAAGCGGGAGAGGTTCGGCAAGGTCTGGCGAGCAGTACTTC	CASSFVQGISGRGSARSGEQYF
TRBV12-5	-	many	14	TRBJ1-4	TGTGCTAGTGCCCTCTGGGAGGCACATGAAAAACTGTTTTTT	CASALWEAHEKLFF
TRBV7-2	-	few	15	TRBJ2-3	TGTGCCAGCAGCTTAGCGGATTCGGGGGTAGATACGCAGTATTTT	CASSLADSGVDTQYF
TRBV5-6	-	few	16	TRBJ2-1	TGTGCCAGCAGCCGCGGGTCGACTATCTCCTACAATGAGCAGTTCTTC	CASSRGSTISYNEQFF
TRBV7-2	-	-	12	TRBJ1-1	TGTGCCAGCAGTACCGGGGGAGTGCGAACTTTCTTT	CASSTGGVRTFF
TRBV6-2/TRBV6-3	-	few	12	TRBJ2-1	TGTGCCAGCTCATACAGGGCGAATGAGCAGTTCTTC	CASSYRANEQFF
TRBV5-5	TRBD2	many	15	TRBJ2-2	TGTGCCAGTGGAGGAGCGGGGACGAACACCGGGGAGCTGTTTTTT	CASGGAGTNTGELFF
TRBV29-1	TRBD1	few	14	TRBJ2-3	TGCAGCGTTGCGCCGGGACAGAGCACAGATACGCAGTATTTT	CSVAPGQSTDTQYF
TRBV7-2	TRBD1	many	14	TRBJ2-5	TGTGCCAGCAGCGAAACAGGGGGCGTCGAGACCCAGTACTTC	CASSETGGVETQYF
TRBV20-1	-	-	13	TRBJ1-1	TGCAGTGCTAGAGGGGGGGGAGGCACTGAAGCTTTCTTT	CSARGGGGTEAFF
TRBV4-1	TRBD1	many	15	TRBJ1-1	TGCGCCAGCAGCCAAGATCAGGGGGTAGACACTGAAGCTTTCTTT	CASSQDQGVDTEAFF
TRBV7-6	-	few	13	TRBJ2-2	TGTGCCAGCAGCTTAGGACGGACCGGGGAGCTGTTTTTT	CASSLGRTGELFF
TRBV6-8	-	-	14	TRBJ1-1	TGTGCCAGCAGTTACGGGAGTATGAACACTGAAGCTTTCTTT	CASSYGSMNTEAFF
TRBV30	TRBD1	-	15	TRBJ2-3	TGTGCCTGGAGTGTAGGGGGCCACTTCACAGATACGCAGTATTTT	CAWSVGGHFTDTQYF
TRBV20-1	-	many	16	TRBJ2-3	TGCACATCGACTCCAGTTGGCAAAGGGGGCACAGATACGCAGTATTTT	CTSTPVGKGGTDTQYF
TRBV28	-	-	14	TRBJ2-1	TGTGCCAGCAGTTTAAGGTCACAATACAATGAGCAGTTCTTC	CASSLRSQYNEQFF